Sequencing of this TCR beta chain was carried out in a study of blood T cell repertoires in COVID-19. Study information: The cDNA or gDNA used as material had been derived from T cells, B-cell-depleted T cells, or PBMCs.

Original analysis: Reference gene primer amplification yielded estimated nucleated cell counts. The table came from immunoSEQ multiplex PCR; TCRdb's copy has only in-frame clones and leaves some out. The V and J calls and clone size are taken from that table; D and trimming were inferred from the DNA. This sample has more than 200,000 clones, with approximately 79% found just once. CDR3 length equals 15 residues. The V gene's germline CDR1 is LGHNT and CDR2 FRNRAP. J was trimmed by 4 bases and V by 6 bases; bases with no gene match: 5. This sequence originates from a woman in her thirties or forties with active or convalescent COVID-19. The V and J genes are TRBV12-5 and TRBJ2-1, with TRBD1 matching 11 bases. Input material: peripheral blood. The CDR3 nucleotides are TGTGCTAGTGGCTTCGGGACAGGGGGGTACAATGAGCAGTTCTTC. Its protein product is CASGFGTGGYNEQFF. The variable domain in full, with the rest retrieved from reference TRBV12-5 and TRBJ2-1, is DARVTQTPRHKVTEMGQEVTMRCQPILGHNTVFWYRQTMMQGLELLAYFRNRAPLDDSGMPKDRFSAEMPDATLATLKIQPSEPRDSAVYFCASGFGTGGYNEQFFGPGTRLTVL.